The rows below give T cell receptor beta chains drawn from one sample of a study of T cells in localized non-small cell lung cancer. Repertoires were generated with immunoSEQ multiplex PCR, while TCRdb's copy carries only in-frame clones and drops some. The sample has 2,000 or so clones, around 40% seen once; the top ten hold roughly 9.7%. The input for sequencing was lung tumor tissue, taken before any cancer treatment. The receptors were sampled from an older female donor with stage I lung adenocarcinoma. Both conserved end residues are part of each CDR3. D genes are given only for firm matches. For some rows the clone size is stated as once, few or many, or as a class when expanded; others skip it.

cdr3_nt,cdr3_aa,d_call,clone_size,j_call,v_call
TGTGCCAGCAGCTTGATGACTAGCGGTCACACCGGGGAGCTGTTTTTT,CASSLMTSGHTGELFF,TRBD2,few,TRBJ2-2,TRBV7-1
TGTGCCAGTAGTATAGATCAGCAGACCGCCAATGGCTACACCTTC,CASSIDQQTANGYTF,.,few,TRBJ1-2,TRBV19
TGCAGCGTGCAGACTAGCGGGGAAGAGACCCAGTACTTC,CSVQTSGEETQYF,TRBD2,few,TRBJ2-5,TRBV29-1
TGTGCCAGCAGTCCCCCCCCCTTCGGGACTAAATACAATGAGCAGTTCTTC,CASSPPPFGTKYNEQFF,TRBD2,.,TRBJ2-1,TRBV28
TGTGCCAGCAGCGAACGACTGGCTCGGGACGAGCAGTACTTC,CASSERLARDEQYF,.,.,TRBJ2-7,TRBV9
TGTGCCAGCAGTCCACTGGGACAGGGTCGAACCGGGGAGCTGTTTTTT,CASSPLGQGRTGELFF,TRBD1,.,TRBJ2-2,TRBV28
TGTGCCAGCAGTGTGAATAGGGGGAAGGTTGGCGATACGCAGTATTTT,CASSVNRGKVGDTQYF,.,.,TRBJ2-3,TRBV28
TGCAGCGTTGAACTCCCCCTGACCTACAATGAGCAGTTCTTC,CSVELPLTYNEQFF,.,.,TRBJ2-1,TRBV29-1
TGTGCCAGCAGTTCACCCATCCAAAGGGTGGTGAATTCACCCCTCCACTTT,CASSSPIQRVVNSPLHF,.,.,TRBJ1-6,TRBV28
TGCGCCAGCAGCCAAGAGTCCGGGCCTCACCACTTT,CASSQESGPHHF,.,.,TRBJ1-6,TRBV1
TGTGCCAGCCGACAGGGTAACATCTATGGCTACACCTTC,CASRQGNIYGYTF,TRBD1,.,TRBJ1-2,TRBV19
TGCAGCGTTGAAGGGGGCTTTAGCACTGAAGCTTTCTTT,CSVEGGFSTEAFF,.,few,TRBJ1-1,TRBV29-1
TGTGCCAGCAGCTTCGGACAGAACACTGAAGCTTTCTTT,CASSFGQNTEAFF,.,.,TRBJ1-1,TRBV14
TGTGCCAGCAGCTTATCAGGGGCTGGAAACACCATATATTTT,CASSLSGAGNTIYF,.,few,TRBJ1-3,TRBV11-3
TGTGCCAGCAGGCGACGGGACAGGGGGCAAGGCTACACCTTC,CASRRRDRGQGYTF,TRBD1,.,TRBJ1-2,TRBV6-8
TGTGCCAGCACCCGTGGGGGTCTTCAGGCAGATACGCAGTATTTT,CASTRGGLQADTQYF,.,few,TRBJ2-3,TRBV28
TGTGCCAGCAGTGAGTCAAGGACAGACCAAGAGACCCAGTACTTC,CASSESRTDQETQYF,.,medium-sized,TRBJ2-5,TRBV2
TGTGCCAGCAGTCAAGACAGAGTCCAGGGGCCCCTCCACTTT,CASSQDRVQGPLHF,.,medium-sized,TRBJ1-6,TRBV6-8
TGTGCCAGTAGTCCCCAGGGCCCCTTTCTCTACAATGAGCAGTTCTTC,CASSPQGPFLYNEQFF,.,.,TRBJ2-1,TRBV19
TGTGCCAGCAGCCGACAGGGGGCAAACACCGGGGAGCTGTTTTTT,CASSRQGANTGELFF,TRBD1,few,TRBJ2-2,TRBV11-3
TGTGCCAGCAGCCCGTCCGGGACAGGGGTGAATGAGCAGTTCTTC,CASSPSGTGVNEQFF,TRBD1,few,TRBJ2-1,TRBV11-3
TGCAGCGTTGAAAGAAGGCCGAACACCGGGGAGCTGTTTTTT,CSVERRPNTGELFF,.,few,TRBJ2-2,TRBV29-1
TGTGCCAGCAGGAGACAGGCGAACACCGGGGAGCTGTTTTTT,CASRRQANTGELFF,.,.,TRBJ2-2,TRBV27
TGTGCCAGCAGTCACCCGACAGGACGGGTGGCTGAAGCTTTCTTT,CASSHPTGRVAEAFF,.,.,TRBJ1-1,TRBV6-8
TGTGCCAGCAGCCAAGGGGACTATCAAGAGACCCAGTACTTC,CASSQGDYQETQYF,TRBD2,.,TRBJ2-5,TRBV11-3
TGTGCCAGCAGTTTCTGGGGGCAGGTGAGCAATCAGCCCCAGCATTTT,CASSFWGQVSNQPQHF,.,.,TRBJ1-5,TRBV28
TGTGCCAGCTCCACCGACAGGAGACTCTACGAGCAGTACTTC,CASSTDRRLYEQYF,.,.,TRBJ2-7,TRBV18
TGCAGCGTTGAGGGAATACTAGCGGCCTGGAAAACCTACAATGAGCAGTTCTTC,CSVEGILAAWKTYNEQFF,TRBD2,.,TRBJ2-1,TRBV29-1
TGTGCCACCAGCAGGGGACAGGGGGCGAACACTGAAGCTTTCTTT,CATSRGQGANTEAFF,TRBD1,.,TRBJ1-1,TRBV15
TGTGCCAGCAGCAGGGACGTTCAAGAGACCCAGTACTTC,CASSRDVQETQYF,.,.,TRBJ2-5,TRBV6-8
TGTGCCACTGGACCCCGGGCGTCTGGAAACACCATATATTTT,CATGPRASGNTIYF,.,.,TRBJ1-3,TRBV19
TGTGCCATCGCAGGCCACCCCAATCAGCCCCAGCATTTT,CAIAGHPNQPQHF,.,.,TRBJ1-5,TRBV6-8
TGCGCCAGCAGCTTGGGACAGGGCACCGGGGAGCTGTTTTTT,CASSLGQGTGELFF,TRBD1,.,TRBJ2-2,TRBV5-1
TGTGCTAGTGGTTTGTTCCCGGGACAGAGGGCTGAAGCTTTCTTT,CASGLFPGQRAEAFF,TRBD1,.,TRBJ1-1,TRBV12-5
TGTGCCAGCAGCCCCTCGGGGAGGGATAGCAATCAGCCCCAGCATTTT,CASSPSGRDSNQPQHF,.,.,TRBJ1-5,TRBV28
TGTGCCAGTAGTCGTATCCTAGGGACAGGCGGGAACACTGAAGCTTTCTTT,CASSRILGTGGNTEAFF,TRBD1,.,TRBJ1-1,TRBV19
TGTGCCAGCAGCCAAAGAACAGGGGGCGGCTACGAGCAGTACTTC,CASSQRTGGGYEQYF,TRBD1,.,TRBJ2-7,TRBV14
TGTGCCAGTAGTATTCGTTCCCTGTCCCGGGGGAGTTACAATGAGCAGTTCTTC,CASSIRSLSRGSYNEQFF,.,.,TRBJ2-1,TRBV19
TGTGCCAGCAGTTCCCGGGCAGGGGGGGAGACCCAGTACTTC,CASSSRAGGETQYF,.,.,TRBJ2-5,TRBV28
TGTGCCAGCAGCCAACTTGAAATAGCGGGGGCGGCCGCAGATACGCAGTATTTT,CASSQLEIAGAAADTQYF,TRBD2,.,TRBJ2-3,TRBV14
TGTGCCAGCATTCGGGCAGCGAGCTCCTATAATTCACCCCTCCACTTT,CASIRAASSYNSPLHF,.,.,TRBJ1-6,TRBV28
TGTGCCAGCAGTGAAGTTTTCGGACAGCAGTCCCAGTACTTC,CASSEVFGQQSQYF,.,few,TRBJ2-5,TRBV6-1
TGTGCCAGCAGCTTGTCCGCCGGGTATTATGGCTACACCTTC,CASSLSAGYYGYTF,.,medium-sized,TRBJ1-2,TRBV11-3
TGTGCCAGCAGCCTCGGAAGGGGAGATGAGCAGTACTTC,CASSLGRGDEQYF,.,.,TRBJ2-7,TRBV27
TGTGCCAGTAGTATACCGGGACAGGGGGGCACCGGGGAGCTGTTTTTT,CASSIPGQGGTGELFF,TRBD1,.,TRBJ2-2,TRBV19
TGTGCCAGCAGCCCTTGGACAGGGGCCACCGGGGAGCTGTTTTTT,CASSPWTGATGELFF,TRBD1,few,TRBJ2-2,TRBV11-3
TGTGCCATCAGTGAGTTAGCGGGACAGCACACCGGGGAGCTGTTTTTT,CAISELAGQHTGELFF,.,few,TRBJ2-2,TRBV10-3
TGTGCCAGCACTTCCTACAGGGGCCATCAGCCCCAGCATTTT,CASTSYRGHQPQHF,TRBD1,.,TRBJ1-5,TRBV6-7